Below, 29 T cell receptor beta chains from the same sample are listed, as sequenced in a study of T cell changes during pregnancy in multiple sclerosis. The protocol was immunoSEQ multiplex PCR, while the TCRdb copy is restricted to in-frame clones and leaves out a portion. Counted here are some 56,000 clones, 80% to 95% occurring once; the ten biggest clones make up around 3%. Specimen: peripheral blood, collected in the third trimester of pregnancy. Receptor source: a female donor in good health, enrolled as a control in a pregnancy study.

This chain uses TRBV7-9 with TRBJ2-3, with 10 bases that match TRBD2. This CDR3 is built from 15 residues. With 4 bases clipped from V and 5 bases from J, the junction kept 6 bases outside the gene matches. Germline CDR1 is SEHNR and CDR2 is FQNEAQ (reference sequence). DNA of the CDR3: TGTGCCAGCAGCTATGGGACTAGCGTGGAAGATACGCAGTATTTT. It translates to CASSYGTSVEDTQYF. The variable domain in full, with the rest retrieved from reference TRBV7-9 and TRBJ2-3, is DTGVSQNPRHKITKRGQNVTFRCDPISEHNRLYWYRQTLGQGPEFLTYFQNEAQLEKSRLLSDRFSAERPKGSFSTLEIQRTEQGDSAMYLCASSYGTSVEDTQYFGPGTRLTVL.

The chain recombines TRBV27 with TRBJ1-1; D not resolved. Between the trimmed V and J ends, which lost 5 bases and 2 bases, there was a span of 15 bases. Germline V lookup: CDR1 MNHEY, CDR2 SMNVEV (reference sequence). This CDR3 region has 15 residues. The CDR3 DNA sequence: TGTGCCAGCAGTCCCCGAGGAGGGTCTAACACTGAAGCTTTCTTT. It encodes CASSPRGGSNTEAFF.

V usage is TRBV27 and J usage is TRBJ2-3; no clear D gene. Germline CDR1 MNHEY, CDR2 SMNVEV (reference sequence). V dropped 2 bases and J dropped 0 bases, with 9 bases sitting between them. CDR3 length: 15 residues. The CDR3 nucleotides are TGTGCCAGCAGTTTACACCTAACTAGCACAGATACGCAGTATTTT. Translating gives CASSLHLTSTDTQYF.

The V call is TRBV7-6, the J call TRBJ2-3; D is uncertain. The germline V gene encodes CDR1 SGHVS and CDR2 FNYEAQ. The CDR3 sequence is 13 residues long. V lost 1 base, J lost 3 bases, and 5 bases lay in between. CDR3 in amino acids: CASSLGYTDTQYF. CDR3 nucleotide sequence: TGTGCCAGCAGCTTAGGCTATACAGATACGCAGTATTTT.

The DNA for the CDR3 is TGCGCCAGCAGCTTCCCCCCGGGACTAGCGGGAAAAAGCACAGATACGCAGTATTTT. Its translation: CASSFPPGLAGKSTDTQYF. J is TRBJ2-3 and V is TRBV5-1; 13 bases line up with TRBD2. This CDR3 spans 19 amino acids. Germline CDR1 SGHRS, CDR2 YFSETQ. Trimming at V came to 2 bases and at J to 0 bases, leaving 9 bases not matched to a gene.

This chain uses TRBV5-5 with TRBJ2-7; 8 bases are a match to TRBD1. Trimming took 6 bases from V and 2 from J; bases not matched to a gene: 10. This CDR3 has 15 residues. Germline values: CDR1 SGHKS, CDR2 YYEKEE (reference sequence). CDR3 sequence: CASTVDRGQTYEQYF. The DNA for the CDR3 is TGTGCCAGCACCGTCGACAGGGGCCAAACCTACGAGCAGTACTTC.

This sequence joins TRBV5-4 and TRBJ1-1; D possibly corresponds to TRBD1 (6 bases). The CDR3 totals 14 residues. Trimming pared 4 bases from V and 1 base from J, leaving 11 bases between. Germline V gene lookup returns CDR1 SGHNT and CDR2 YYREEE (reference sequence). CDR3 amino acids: CASSHRTENTEAFF. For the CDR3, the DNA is TGTGCCAGCAGCCACCGGACAGAGAACACTGAAGCTTTCTTT.

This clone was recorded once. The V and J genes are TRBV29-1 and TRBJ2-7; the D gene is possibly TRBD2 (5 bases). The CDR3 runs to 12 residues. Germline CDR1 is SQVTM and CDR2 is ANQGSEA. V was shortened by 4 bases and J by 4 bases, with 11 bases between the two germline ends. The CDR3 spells CSVAAGGYEQYF. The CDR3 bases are TGCAGCGTTGCGGCAGGAGGTTACGAGCAGTACTTC.

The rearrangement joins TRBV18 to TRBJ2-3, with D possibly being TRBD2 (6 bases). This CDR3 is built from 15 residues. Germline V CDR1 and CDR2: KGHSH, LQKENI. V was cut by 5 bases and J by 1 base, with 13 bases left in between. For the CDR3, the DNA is TGTGCCAGCTCATCCGGGACTCTCCGCACAGATACGCAGTATTTT. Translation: CASSSGTLRTDTQYF.

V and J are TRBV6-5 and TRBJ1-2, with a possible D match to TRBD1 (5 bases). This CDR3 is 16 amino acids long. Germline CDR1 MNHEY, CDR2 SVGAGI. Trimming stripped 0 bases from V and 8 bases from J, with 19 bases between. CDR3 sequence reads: CASSYSSPGRGGGYTF. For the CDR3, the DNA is TGTGCCAGCAGTTACTCGTCCCCGGGGAGGGGAGGCGGCTACACCTTC.

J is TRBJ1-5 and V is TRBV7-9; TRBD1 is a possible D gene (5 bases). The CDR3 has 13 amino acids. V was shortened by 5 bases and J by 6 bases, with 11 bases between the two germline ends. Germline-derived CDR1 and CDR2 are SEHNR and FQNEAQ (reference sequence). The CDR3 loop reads CASSPGGLQPQHF. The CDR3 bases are TGTGCCAGCAGCCCGGGGGGACTTCAGCCCCAGCATTTT.

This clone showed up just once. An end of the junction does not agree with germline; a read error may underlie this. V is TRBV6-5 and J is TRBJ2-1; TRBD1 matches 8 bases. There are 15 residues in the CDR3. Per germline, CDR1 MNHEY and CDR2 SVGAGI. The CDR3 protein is CASRYTGGKGNEQFF. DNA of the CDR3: TGTGCCAGCCGTTATACAGGGGGTAAAGGAAATGAGCAGTTCTTC.

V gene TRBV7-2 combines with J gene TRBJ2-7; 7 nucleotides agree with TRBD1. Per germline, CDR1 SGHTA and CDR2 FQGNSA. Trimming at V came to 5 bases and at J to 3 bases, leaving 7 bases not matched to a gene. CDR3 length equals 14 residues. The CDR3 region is CASSQDRINYEQYF. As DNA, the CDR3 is TGTGCCAGCAGCCAGGACAGGATAAACTACGAGCAGTACTTC.

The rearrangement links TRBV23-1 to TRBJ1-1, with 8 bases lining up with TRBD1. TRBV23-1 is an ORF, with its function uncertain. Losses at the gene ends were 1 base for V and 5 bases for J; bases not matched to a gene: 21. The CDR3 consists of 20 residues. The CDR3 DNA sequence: TGCGCCAGCAGTCAATTATACCCGGTGGAGACAGGGGTTAGACGAACTGAAGCTTTCTTT. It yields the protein CASSQLYPVETGVRRTEAFF.

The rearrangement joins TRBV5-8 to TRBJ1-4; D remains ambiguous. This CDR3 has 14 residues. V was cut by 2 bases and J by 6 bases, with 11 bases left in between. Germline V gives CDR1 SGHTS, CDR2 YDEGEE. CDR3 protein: CASSFQVTHEKLFF. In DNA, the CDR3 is TGTGCCAGCAGCTTTCAGGTGACCCATGAAAAACTGTTTTTT.

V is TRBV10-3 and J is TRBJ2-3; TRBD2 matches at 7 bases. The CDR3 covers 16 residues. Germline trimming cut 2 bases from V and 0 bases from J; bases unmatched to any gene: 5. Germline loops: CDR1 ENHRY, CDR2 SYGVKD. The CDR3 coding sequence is TGTGCCATCAGTGAGGGGTTTAGCGGGAGCACAGATACGCAGTATTTT. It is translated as CAISEGFSGSTDTQYF.

The CDR3 sequence is CATGGGAGTDTQYF. DNA of the CDR3: TGTGCCACCGGCGGGGGGGCAGGTACAGATACGCAGTATTTT. V usage is TRBV10-3 and J usage is TRBJ2-3; 9 bases line up with TRBD2. Germline V gene sequence: CDR1 ENHRY, CDR2 SYGVKD. The CDR3 has 14 amino acids. V shed 10 bases, J shed 3 bases, and the junction held 8 bases outside the gene matches.

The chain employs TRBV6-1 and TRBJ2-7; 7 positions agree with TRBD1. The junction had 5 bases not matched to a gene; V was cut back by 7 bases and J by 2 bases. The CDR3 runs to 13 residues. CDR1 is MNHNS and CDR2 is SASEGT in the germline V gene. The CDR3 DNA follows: TGTGCCAGCACCCGGGACAGAGCCTACGAGCAGTACTTC. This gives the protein CASTRDRAYEQYF.

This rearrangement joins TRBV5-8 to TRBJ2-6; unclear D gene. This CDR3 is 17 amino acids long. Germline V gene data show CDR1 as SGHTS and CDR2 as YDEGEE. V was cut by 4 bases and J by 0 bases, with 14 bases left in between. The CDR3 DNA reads TGTGCCAGCAGCCGGCGGATTACCAGCTCTGGGGCCAACGTCCTGACTTTC. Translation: CASSRRITSSGANVLTF.

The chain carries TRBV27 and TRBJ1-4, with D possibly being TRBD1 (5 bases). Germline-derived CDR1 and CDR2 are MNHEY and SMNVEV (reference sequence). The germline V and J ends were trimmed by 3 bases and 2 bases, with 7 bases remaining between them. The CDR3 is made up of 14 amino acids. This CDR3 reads CASSFGGTNEKLFF. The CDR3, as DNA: TGTGCCAGCAGTTTCGGGGGGACTAATGAAAAACTGTTTTTT.

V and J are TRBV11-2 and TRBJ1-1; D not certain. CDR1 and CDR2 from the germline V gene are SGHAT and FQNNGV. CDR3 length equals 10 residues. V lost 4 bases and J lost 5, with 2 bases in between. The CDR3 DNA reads TGTGCCAGCAGCTCGACTGAAGCTTTCTTT. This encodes CASSSTEAFF. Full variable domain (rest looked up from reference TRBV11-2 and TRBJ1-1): EAGVAQSPRYKIIEKRQSVAFWCNPISGHATLYWYQQILGQGPKLLIQFQNNGVVDDSQLPKDRFSAERLKGVDSTLKIQPAKLEDSAVYLCASSSTEAFFGQGTRLTVV.

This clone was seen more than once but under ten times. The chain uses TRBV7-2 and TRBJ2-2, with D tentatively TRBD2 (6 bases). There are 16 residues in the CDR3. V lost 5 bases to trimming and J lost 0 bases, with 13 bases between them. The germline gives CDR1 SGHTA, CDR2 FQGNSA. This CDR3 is CASSLGLLANTGELFF. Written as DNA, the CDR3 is TGTGCCAGCAGCCTGGGACTTCTCGCGAACACCGGGGAGCTGTTTTTT. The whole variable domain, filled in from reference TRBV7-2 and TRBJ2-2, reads GAGVSQSPSNKVTEKGKDVELRCDPISGHTALYWYRQSLGQGLEFLIYFQGNSAPDKSGLPSDRFSAERTGGSVSTLTIQRTQQEDSAVYLCASSLGLLANTGELFFGEGSRLTVL.

CDR3 sequence reads: CASGGGYEQYF. The DNA for the CDR3 is TGTGCCAGCGGGGGCGGCTACGAGCAGTACTTC. The V gene is TRBV6-1, the J gene TRBJ2-7, with D possibly being TRBD1 (6 bases). Per the germline V gene, CDR1 is MNHNS and CDR2 is SASEGT. V was shortened by 8 bases and J by 3 bases, with 8 bases between the two germline ends. This CDR3 is 11 amino acids long.

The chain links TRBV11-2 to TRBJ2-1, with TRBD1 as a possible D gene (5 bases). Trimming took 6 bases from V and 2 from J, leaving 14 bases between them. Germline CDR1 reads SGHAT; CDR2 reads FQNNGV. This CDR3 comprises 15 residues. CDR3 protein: CASRNQGRAYNEQFF. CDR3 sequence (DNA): TGTGCCAGCAGAAACCAGGGAAGAGCCTACAATGAGCAGTTCTTC. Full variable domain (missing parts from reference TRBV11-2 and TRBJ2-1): EAGVAQSPRYKIIEKRQSVAFWCNPISGHATLYWYQQILGQGPKLLIQFQNNGVVDDSQLPKDRFSAERLKGVDSTLKIQPAKLEDSAVYLCASRNQGRAYNEQFFGPGTRLTVL.

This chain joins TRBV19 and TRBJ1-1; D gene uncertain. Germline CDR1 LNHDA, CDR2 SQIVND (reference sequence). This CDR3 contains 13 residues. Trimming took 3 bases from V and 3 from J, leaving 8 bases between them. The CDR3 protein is CASSIGGDTEAFF. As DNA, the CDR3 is TGTGCCAGTAGTATCGGAGGTGACACTGAAGCTTTCTTT.

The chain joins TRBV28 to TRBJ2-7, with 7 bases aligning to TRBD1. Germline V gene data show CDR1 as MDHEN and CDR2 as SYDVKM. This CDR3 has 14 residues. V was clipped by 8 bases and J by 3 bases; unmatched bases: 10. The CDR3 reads CASLRTGARYEQYF. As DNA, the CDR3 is TGTGCCAGCCTGAGAACAGGGGCCCGCTACGAGCAGTACTTC.

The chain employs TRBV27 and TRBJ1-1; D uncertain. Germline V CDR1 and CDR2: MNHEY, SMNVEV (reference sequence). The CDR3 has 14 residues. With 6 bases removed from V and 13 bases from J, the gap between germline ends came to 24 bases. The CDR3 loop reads CASSPPLGTLKLFF. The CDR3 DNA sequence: TGTGCCAGCAGCCCCCCCCTAGGAACACTGAAGCTTTTCTTT.

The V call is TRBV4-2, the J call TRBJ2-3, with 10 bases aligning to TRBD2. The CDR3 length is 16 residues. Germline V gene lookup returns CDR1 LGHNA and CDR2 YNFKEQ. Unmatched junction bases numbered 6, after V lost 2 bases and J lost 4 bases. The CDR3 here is CASSQQTSGNPDTQYF. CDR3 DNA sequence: TGTGCCAGCAGCCAACAAACTAGCGGGAACCCAGATACGCAGTATTTT.

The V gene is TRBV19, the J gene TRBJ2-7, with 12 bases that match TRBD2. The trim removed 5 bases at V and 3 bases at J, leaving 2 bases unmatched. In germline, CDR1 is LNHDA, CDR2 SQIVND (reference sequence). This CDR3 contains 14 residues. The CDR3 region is CASSPGLAGYEQYF. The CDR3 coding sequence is TGTGCCAGTAGTCCGGGACTAGCGGGCTACGAGCAGTACTTC. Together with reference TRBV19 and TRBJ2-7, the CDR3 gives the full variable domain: DGGITQSPKYLFRKEGQNVTLSCEQNLNHDAMYWYRQDPGQGLRLIYYSQIVNDFQKGDIAEGYSVSREKKESFPLTVTSAQKNPTAFYLCASSPGLAGYEQYFGPGTRLTVT.